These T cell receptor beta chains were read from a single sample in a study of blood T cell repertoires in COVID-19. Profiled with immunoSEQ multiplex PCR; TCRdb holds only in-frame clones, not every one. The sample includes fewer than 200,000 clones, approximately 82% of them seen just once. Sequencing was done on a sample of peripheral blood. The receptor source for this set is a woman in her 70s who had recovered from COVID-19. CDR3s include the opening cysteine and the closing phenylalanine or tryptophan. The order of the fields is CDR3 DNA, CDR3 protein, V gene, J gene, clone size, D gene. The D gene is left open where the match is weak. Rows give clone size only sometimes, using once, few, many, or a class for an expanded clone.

CDR3 DNA: TGTGCCAGCAGTTACTCGGGGTCCGACAGTAGGACCTTC
CDR3 protein: CASSYSGSDSRTF
V gene: TRBV6-6
J gene: TRBJ1-2
clone size: NA
D gene: NA

CDR3 DNA: TGCAGCGTGGGACAGGGACCGAACACTGAAGCTTTCTTT
CDR3 protein: CSVGQGPNTEAFF
V gene: TRBV29-1
J gene: TRBJ1-1
clone size: NA
D gene: TRBD1

CDR3 DNA: TGTGCCAGCAGGATTACAGGGGGCGGTCAGCCCCAGCATTTT
CDR3 protein: CASRITGGGQPQHF
V gene: TRBV6-5
J gene: TRBJ1-5
clone size: NA
D gene: TRBD1

CDR3 DNA: TGTGCCAGCTCACCACTACCCTGGTTGTCGGGGGAAAAACTGTTTTTT
CDR3 protein: CASSPLPWLSGEKLFF
V gene: TRBV18
J gene: TRBJ1-4
clone size: NA
D gene: NA

CDR3 DNA: TGTGCCAGCAGCCCCTTTAGCGGGAGGGAGACAGATACGCAGTATTTT
CDR3 protein: CASSPFSGRETDTQYF
V gene: TRBV7-3
J gene: TRBJ2-3
clone size: NA
D gene: TRBD2

CDR3 DNA: TGTGCCACCCGGGGGGGGGTTCAAGAGACCCAGTACTTC
CDR3 protein: CATRGGVQETQYF
V gene: TRBV10-3
J gene: TRBJ2-5
clone size: NA
D gene: TRBD2

CDR3 DNA: TGCAGCGCCCGGGACAGGCCGAATGAAAAACTGTTTTTT
CDR3 protein: CSARDRPNEKLFF
V gene: TRBV29-1
J gene: TRBJ1-4
clone size: NA
D gene: TRBD1

CDR3 DNA: TGCAGCGTTGACCACGACAGGGGAACTGGAAACACCATATATTTT
CDR3 protein: CSVDHDRGTGNTIYF
V gene: TRBV29-1
J gene: TRBJ1-3
clone size: NA
D gene: TRBD1

CDR3 DNA: TGTGCCAGCAGCTTAAAGGGTCTAGCGGGAGTGGGGGTTTACACAGATACGCAGTATTTT
CDR3 protein: CASSLKGLAGVGVYTDTQYF
V gene: TRBV7-3
J gene: TRBJ2-3
clone size: NA
D gene: TRBD2

CDR3 DNA: TGCGCCAGCAGCTTGGCGGGAGGGGGCGATTATGGCTACACCTTC
CDR3 protein: CASSLAGGGDYGYTF
V gene: TRBV5-1
J gene: TRBJ1-2
clone size: NA
D gene: TRBD1

CDR3 DNA: TGTGCCTGGACGCGGACAGGGAGGCCCAATGGGTACGAGCAGTACTTC
CDR3 protein: CAWTRTGRPNGYEQYF
V gene: TRBV30
J gene: TRBJ2-7
clone size: NA
D gene: TRBD1

CDR3 DNA: TGCGCCAGCTCCCCGAGCGGGAGCGGGGGAGAGACCCAGTACTTC
CDR3 protein: CASSPSGSGGETQYF
V gene: TRBV5-1
J gene: TRBJ2-5
clone size: NA
D gene: TRBD2

CDR3 DNA: TGTGCCAGCAGCGCGGGCACAGATACGCAGTATTTT
CDR3 protein: CASSAGTDTQYF
V gene: TRBV3-1/TRBV3-2
J gene: TRBJ2-3
clone size: NA
D gene: NA

CDR3 DNA: TGTGCCAGTAGTGCCTTACGGGGAGATACGCAGTATTTT
CDR3 protein: CASSALRGDTQYF
V gene: TRBV19
J gene: TRBJ2-3
clone size: once
D gene: NA

CDR3 DNA: TGTGCCAGCAGCTTCGGACTAGCGGGGGTCTACGAGCAGCACTTC
CDR3 protein: CASSFGLAGVYEQHF
V gene: TRBV7-8
J gene: TRBJ2-7
clone size: NA
D gene: TRBD2

CDR3 DNA: TGTGCCAGCAGCGTAGGGCCTCACAGGGGAGCTGGAAACACCATATATTTT
CDR3 protein: CASSVGPHRGAGNTIYF
V gene: TRBV9
J gene: TRBJ1-3
clone size: few
D gene: TRBD1

CDR3 DNA: TGTGCCAGCAGTTACGGGACTAGCGTGTTTGGTGAGCAGTTCTTC
CDR3 protein: CASSYGTSVFGEQFF
V gene: TRBV6-5
J gene: TRBJ2-1
clone size: NA
D gene: TRBD2

CDR3 DNA: TGTGCCAGTAGTATCGAGGGCCACTACAATGAGCAGTTCTTC
CDR3 protein: CASSIEGHYNEQFF
V gene: TRBV19
J gene: TRBJ2-1
clone size: NA
D gene: NA

CDR3 DNA: TGCAGCGCAAAGACACCGAGCACAGATACGCAGTATTTT
CDR3 protein: CSAKTPSTDTQYF
V gene: TRBV29-1
J gene: TRBJ2-3
clone size: NA
D gene: NA

CDR3 DNA: TGTGCCAGCAATAGGGCGGGAGGGCCCAATGAGCAGTTCTTC
CDR3 protein: CASNRAGGPNEQFF
V gene: TRBV6-5
J gene: TRBJ2-1
clone size: NA
D gene: TRBD2

CDR3 DNA: TGTGCCAGCAGCTTATCGTTTGGGACAGCCCTCTCCTACGAGCAGTACTTC
CDR3 protein: CASSLSFGTALSYEQYF
V gene: TRBV7-2
J gene: TRBJ2-7
clone size: NA
D gene: TRBD1

CDR3 DNA: TGTGCCAGCAGCGCCCACAGGGGAAGCACAGATACGCAGTATTTT
CDR3 protein: CASSAHRGSTDTQYF
V gene: TRBV7-2
J gene: TRBJ2-3
clone size: many
D gene: TRBD1

CDR3 DNA: TGCGCCAGCGGGGCAGGGGCGGGGAACACTGAAGCTTTCTTT
CDR3 protein: CASGAGAGNTEAFF
V gene: TRBV5-1
J gene: TRBJ1-1
clone size: NA
D gene: NA